This T cell receptor (beta chain) was recorded in a study of T cell responses to AZD1222 COVID-19 vaccine. Study observations and caveats: No repertoire was sampled before or during the peak T cell response, only after it. A rise in Spike-specific TCR breadth and depth followed two AZD1222 doses. Among the donors, most were white British and more were female, and clonal diversity was possibly underestimated.

The method was immunoSEQ multiplex PCR; TCRdb's version includes in-frame clones alone and lacks a portion of them. The data show about 180,000 clones, 80% to 90% seen once. Details on this clone: Its target is not known.

The receptor was derived from an adult who received the MenACWY meningococcal vaccine as a control. The input for sequencing was peripheral blood, taken 28 days after the second dose of the MenACWY control vaccine.

CDR3 bases: TGTGCCAGCATTTCGACTAGCGGAGAGACCCAGTACTTC. Protein product: CASISTSGETQYF. This chain links TRBV6-5 with TRBJ2-5, with TRBD2 matching 9 bases. CDR1 MNHEY and CDR2 SVGAGI come from the germline V gene. Unmatched junction bases numbered 4, after V lost 7 bases and J lost 4 bases. The CDR3 totals 13 residues.